This TCR beta chain originates from a study of T cell changes during pregnancy in multiple sclerosis. Some clones are missing from TCRdb's copy, which holds only in-frame ones; the method was immunoSEQ multiplex PCR. The sample carries 58,000 or so clones, 92% recorded once. Germline V CDR1 and CDR2: MNHEY, SVGAGI. V lost 6 bases to trimming and J lost 4 bases; unmatched junction nucleotides: 3. There are 13 residues in the CDR3. The TCR sequence derives from a female donor with multiple sclerosis, enrolled in a pregnancy study. The rearrangement joins TRBV6-5 to TRBJ1-2, with 9 positions matching TRBD1. This material consisted of peripheral blood, taken in the first trimester of pregnancy. CDR3 DNA sequence: TGTGCCAGCAGACCGGGACAGGGCTATGGCTACACCTTC. Translated, it gives CASRPGQGYGYTF.